Shown below are 15 T cell receptor beta chains from a single sample sequenced in a study of blood T cell repertoires in COVID-19. The protocol was immunoSEQ multiplex PCR, while the TCRdb copy is restricted to in-frame clones and leaves out a portion. The sample gives some 100,000 clones, more than 90% of which show up once; 5% to 7% is in the top ten. The sequenced sample was peripheral blood. The receptors shown here come from a man aged 65 to 79 with acute or convalescent COVID-19.

The genes are TRBV7-8 and TRBJ1-2; TRBD1 matches at 9 bases. CDR1 and CDR2 (germline): SGHVS, FQNEAQ. The CDR3 loop spans 16 amino acids. Losses at the gene ends were 5 bases for V and 2 bases for J; bases not matched to a gene: 9. The CDR3 loop reads CASSPRSGTGNYGYTF. DNA of the CDR3: TGTGCCAGCAGCCCCCGCTCCGGGACAGGGAACTATGGCTACACCTTC.

The rearrangement uses TRBV6-1 and TRBJ1-3; D not certain. Looked up from germline, CDR1 is MNHNS and CDR2 is SASEGT. Between the trimmed V and J ends, which lost 2 bases and 0 bases, there was a span of 8 bases. The CDR3 has 15 amino acids. The CDR3 spells CASSEHGSSGNTIYF. DNA for the CDR3: TGTGCCAGCAGTGAACATGGGAGCTCTGGAAACACCATATATTTT.

The chain combines TRBV6-6 with TRBJ2-3; perhaps TRBD2 as D (6 bases). The V end lost 2 bases, the J end lost 6 bases, and 12 bases lay between the germline ends. CDR3 size: 14 residues. CDR1 MNHNY and CDR2 SVGAGI come from the germline V gene (reference sequence). The CDR3 protein is CASSYGGSPDTQYF. In nucleotides, the CDR3 is TGTGCCAGCAGTTACGGGGGGAGCCCTGATACGCAGTATTTT.

The V gene is TRBV30, the J gene TRBJ1-1; 8 bases align to TRBD1. The CDR3 sequence is 13 residues long. After removal of 8 bases from V and 0 bases from J, the junction contained 5 bases not matched to a gene. Germline V lookup: CDR1 GTSNPN, CDR2 SVGIG (reference sequence). The CDR3 coding sequence is TGTGCCCTCACAGGGGGAATGAACACTGAAGCTTTCTTT. Translating gives CALTGGMNTEAFF.

V and J are TRBV5-5 and TRBJ2-7, with D perhaps matching TRBD1 (5 bases). CDR1 and CDR2 from the germline V gene are SGHKS and YYEKEE (reference sequence). Between the trimmed V and J ends, which lost 1 base and 2 bases, there was a span of 13 bases. The CDR3 runs to 15 residues. In nucleotides, the CDR3 is TGTGCCAGCAGCTTGTCTGGACAAATGCCCTACGAGCAGTACTTC. This gives the protein CASSLSGQMPYEQYF.

The chain employs TRBV24-1 and TRBJ2-1; D perhaps matches TRBD1 (5 bases). V lost 6 bases and J 2 bases, leaving 10 bases between the germline ends. The germline CDR1 and CDR2 sequences are KGHDR and SFDVKD. This CDR3 is built from 14 residues. The chain's CDR3 is CATSQGDAYNEQFF. The CDR3 DNA sequence: TGTGCCACCAGTCAAGGGGATGCCTACAATGAGCAGTTCTTC.

The chain has TRBV5-6 and TRBJ2-1, with D unresolved. CDR3 length: 13 residues. Germline CDR1 and CDR2: SGHDT and YYEEEE. Trimming left V 4 bases short and J 6 bases short, with 11 bases between. CDR3 in amino acids: CASSISQANEQFF. CDR3 in DNA: TGTGCCAGCAGCATATCTCAAGCCAATGAGCAGTTCTTC.

J is TRBJ2-6 and V is TRBV7-9; D possibly corresponds to TRBD1 (6 bases). The germline V gene encodes CDR1 SEHNR and CDR2 FQNEAQ (reference sequence). Between the trimmed V and J ends, which lost 1 base and 0 bases, there was a span of 13 bases. The CDR3 totals 18 residues. This CDR3 reads CASSLGQAMSSGANVLTF. For the CDR3, the DNA is TGTGCCAGCAGCTTAGGACAGGCCATGAGCTCTGGGGCCAACGTCCTGACTTTC.

This clone was recorded a few times. J is TRBJ1-4 and V is TRBV2; 7 nucleotides align to TRBD1. CDR3 length: 14 residues. Germline lookup yields CDR1 SNHLY and CDR2 FYNNEI. Trimming cost V 6 bases and J 6 bases; bases outside gene matches: 7. CDR3 loop: CASRKQGTDEKLFF. The CDR3 DNA reads as TGTGCCAGCAGGAAACAGGGGACTGATGAAAAACTGTTTTTT.

V is TRBV5-4 and J is TRBJ1-6; 7 bases are shared with TRBD1. Germline values: CDR1 SGHNT, CDR2 YYREEE (reference sequence). There are 16 residues in the CDR3. V dropped 0 bases and J dropped 7; count of bases not matched to a gene: 7. CDR3 sequence: CASSLDSGTANSPLHF. CDR3 bases: TGTGCCAGCAGCTTGGACTCCGGGACAGCCAATTCACCCCTCCACTTT. The full variable domain, rest sourced from reference TRBV5-4 and TRBJ1-6, is ETGVTQSPTHLIKTRGQQVTLRCSSQSGHNTVSWYQQALGQGPQFIFQYYREEENGRGNFPPRFSGLQFPNYSSELNVNALELDDSALYLCASSLDSGTANSPLHFGNGTRLTVT.

The chain recombines TRBV27 with TRBJ2-1; 9 bases align to TRBD2. The germline gives CDR1 MNHEY, CDR2 SMNVEV (reference sequence). V trimming: 8 bases; J trimming: 7 bases; junction bases outside the gene matches: 12. CDR3 length: 15 amino acids. CDR3 bases: TGTGCCAGCTCCCCACTAGCGGGCCTCCTAAATGAGCAGTTCTTC. As protein: CASSPLAGLLNEQFF.

The chain couples TRBV6-2 or TRBV6-3 to TRBJ2-1; 13 bases line up with TRBD2. Germline V gene lookup returns CDR1 MNHEY and CDR2 SVGEGT. V was clipped by 6 bases and J by 9 bases; unmatched bases: 8. This CDR3 is built from 15 residues. The CDR3, as DNA: TGTGCCAGCAGCCCTATCCGGACTAGCGGGAGTGAGCAGTTCTTC. It encodes CASSPIRTSGSEQFF.

Regarding this clone: Within the sample, other DNA sequences also encode this same CDR3. V and J are TRBV5-4 and TRBJ1-2; TRBD1 agrees at 7 bases. From germline, CDR1 is SGHNT and CDR2 YYREEE (reference sequence). With 4 bases clipped from V and 2 bases from J, the junction kept 2 bases outside the gene matches. The length of the CDR3 is 13 residues. CDR3 nucleotide sequence: TGTGCCAGCAGCCCGGACAGGAACTATGGCTACACCTTC. Protein: CASSPDRNYGYTF.

The chain links TRBV5-1 to TRBJ2-3; TRBD2 might be the D (6 bases). The CDR3 covers 15 residues. Trimming pared 4 bases from V and 3 bases from J, leaving 15 bases between. CDR1 is SGHRS and CDR2 is YFSETQ in the germline V gene. CDR3 in amino acids: CASSLDGSATDTQYF. The CDR3 DNA reads as TGCGCCAGCAGCCTTGACGGGAGCGCAACAGATACGCAGTATTTT. The full variable domain, its missing parts supplied by reference TRBV5-1 and TRBJ2-3, is KAGVTQTPRYLIKTRGQQVTLSCSPISGHRSVSWYQQTPGQGLQFLFEYFSETQRNKGNFPGRFSGRQFSNSRSEMNVSTLELGDSALYLCASSLDGSATDTQYFGPGTRLTVL.

This chain uses TRBV10-1 with TRBJ2-6; 9 bases line up with TRBD1. V gave up 0 bases and J gave up 2 bases; unmatched junction bases: 8. Germline CDR1 WNHNN, CDR2 SYGVQD (reference sequence). CDR3 length equals 19 residues. The CDR3 protein is CASSESTGQGSPGANVLTF. CDR3 DNA sequence: TGCGCCAGCAGTGAGTCGACCGGACAGGGGTCCCCTGGGGCCAACGTCCTGACTTTC.